This entry lists 15 T cell receptor beta chains sequenced from one sample in a study of shared clonotypes between healthy human individuals. Assay: immunoSEQ multiplex PCR; the TCRdb copy retains only in-frame clones and omits some. The sample includes about 2.4 million clones, 90% to 95% seen only once; the top ten take roughly 0.36%. Sequences were obtained from naive CD4+ T cells from PBMCs. Subset in this sample: CD45RA+ positively selected. The receptors were sampled from a man aged 18 to 29 in good health. Some clones in this sample may be carry-over from other donors' samples.

This chain connects TRBV28 to TRBJ2-1, with D uncertain. The germline V gene has CDR1 MDHEN and CDR2 SYDVKM. Trimming removed 5 bases from V and 0 bases from J, with 14 bases in between. This CDR3 contains 16 residues. CDR3 coding DNA: TGTGCCAGCAGTCGATATCCTGGGGTCTCCTACAATGAGCAGTTCTTC. This translates into CASSRYPGVSYNEQFF.

J is TRBJ2-3 and V is TRBV7-6; no reliable D call. Germline lookup yields CDR1 SGHVS and CDR2 FNYEAQ. There are 18 residues in the CDR3. Trimming took off 5 bases at V and 1 base at J, with 22 bases between the two ends. CDR3 DNA: TGTGCCAGCAGCCTAGACCCTTTTTGGGGTGGAGGCACAGATACGCAGTATTTT. Its protein product is CASSLDPFWGGGTDTQYF.

The chain carries TRBV5-8 and TRBJ1-1, with 7 bases that match TRBD1. The CDR3 has 14 residues. Germline assignment: CDR1 SGHTS and CDR2 YDEGEE. Germline trimming cut 0 bases from V and 6 bases from J; bases unmatched to any gene: 5. The CDR3: CASSLVPGTAEAFF. The CDR3 DNA follows: TGTGCCAGCAGCTTGGTTCCGGGGACAGCTGAAGCTTTCTTT.

The chain has TRBV9 and TRBJ2-7, with 10 bases identical to TRBD2. Germline trimming cut 3 bases from V and 3 bases from J; bases unmatched to any gene: 6. This CDR3 is 15 amino acids long. The germline CDR1 and CDR2 sequences are SGDLS and YYNGEE. The CDR3 nucleotides read TGTGCCAGCAGCGCCACCGGGACTAGCGTCTACGAGCAGTACTTC. It translates to CASSATGTSVYEQYF.

This chain connects TRBV7-2 to TRBJ1-6, with D possibly being TRBD1 (5 bases). Trimming took 5 bases from V and 6 from J, leaving 17 bases between them. Germline loops: CDR1 SGHTA, CDR2 FQGNSA. The CDR3 loop spans 16 amino acids. The CDR3 nucleotides are TGTGCCAGCAGCACAAAAAGGGACGGAATTAATTCACCCCTCCACTTT. Translation: CASSTKRDGINSPLHF.

About this clone itself: The sample holds other DNA sequences that translate to the same CDR3. The chain combines TRBV30 with TRBJ2-7; TRBD1 might be the D (5 bases). Trimming left V 5 bases short and J 0 bases short, with 8 bases between. The CDR3 is 12 amino acids. CDR1 is GTSNPN, CDR2 SVGIG, per germline (reference sequence). CDR3 in amino acids: CAWGRDSYEQYF. The CDR3 bases are TGTGCCTGGGGCAGGGACTCCTACGAGCAGTACTTC.

V and J are TRBV7-9 and TRBJ2-6; D may match TRBD1 or TRBD2 (6 bases each). V lost 7 bases, J lost 2 bases, and 18 bases lay in between. Germline V lookup: CDR1 SEHNR, CDR2 FQNEAQ (reference sequence). The CDR3 has 17 residues. The CDR3 spells CASISGGRYTGANVLTF. In DNA form, the CDR3 reads TGTGCCAGCATAAGTGGGGGGCGTTATACTGGGGCCAACGTCCTGACTTTC.

The V call is TRBV6-6, the J call TRBJ1-2; 8 nucleotides match TRBD1. This CDR3 region has 14 residues. Germline loops: CDR1 MNHNY, CDR2 SVGAGI (reference sequence). Trimming cost V 6 bases and J 8 bases; bases outside gene matches: 11. DNA for the CDR3: TGTGCCAGCAGCAGGACAGGGATAAGGGGCGGCTACACCTTC. It translates to CASSRTGIRGGYTF.

This clone was found once. The chain joins TRBV5-1 to TRBJ2-3; the D is unclear. The CDR3 totals 13 residues. Germline V gives CDR1 SGHRS, CDR2 YFSETQ. The ends were cut back, 4 bases at V and 4 bases at J, with 10 bases in the middle. The CDR3 reads CASSPLLPDTQYF. The CDR3 DNA follows: TGCGCCAGCAGCCCGCTCCTTCCAGATACGCAGTATTTT.

In regard to this clone: One end of the junction is discordant with germline, which a read error may explain. CDR3 DNA sequence: TGTGCCAGCAGCTCACAGGGGGGCTCCCACGAGCAGTACTTC. Residues: CASSSQGGSHEQYF. The chain links TRBV6-4 to TRBJ2-7; TRBD1 aligns across 8 bases. The CDR3 has 14 amino acids. The germline V gene encodes CDR1 MRHNA and CDR2 SNTAGT.

V usage is TRBV9 and J usage is TRBJ2-2; D is undetermined. With 0 bases removed from V and 5 bases from J, the gap between germline ends came to 11 bases. Germline V gives CDR1 SGDLS, CDR2 YYNGEE. CDR3 length equals 15 residues. CDR3 bases: TGTGCCAGCAGCGTAGGTGGCTCCACAACCGGGGAGCTGTTTTTT. This translates into CASSVGGSTTGELFF.

This clone has a handful of counts. The V and J genes are TRBV5-4 and TRBJ2-7; TRBD2 might be the D (6 bases). Trimming took off 5 bases at V and 0 bases at J, with 15 bases between the two ends. This CDR3 has 15 amino acids. The V gene's germline CDR1 is SGHNT and CDR2 YYREEE (reference sequence). CDR3 amino acids: CASRWDLGSSYEQYF. CDR3 coding DNA: TGTGCCAGCAGATGGGACTTGGGGAGCTCCTACGAGCAGTACTTC.

In this sample, this clone turned up once. The chain uses TRBV5-6 and TRBJ1-1; D is uncertain. This CDR3 region has 16 residues. Germline V gene lookup returns CDR1 SGHDT and CDR2 YYEEEE. Trimming took off 0 bases at V and 0 bases at J, with 12 bases between the two ends. CDR3 in DNA: TGTGCCAGCAGCTTGGAATATGGAGAGATGAACACTGAAGCTTTCTTT. Protein sequence: CASSLEYGEMNTEAFF. Full variable domain (missing parts from reference TRBV5-6 and TRBJ1-1): DAGVTQSPTHLIKTRGQQVTLRCSPKSGHDTVSWYQQALGQGPQFIFQYYEEEERQRGNFPDRFSGHQFPNYSSELNVNALLLGDSALYLCASSLEYGEMNTEAFFGQGTRLTVV.

The rearrangement links TRBV6-1 to TRBJ2-5; 11 bases agree with TRBD1. The CDR3 runs 14 residues. Germline V gene lookup returns CDR1 MNHNS and CDR2 SASEGT. V gave up 6 bases and J gave up 4 bases; unmatched junction bases: 4. The CDR3 spells CASRRTGGAETQYF. The CDR3 bases are TGTGCCAGCAGAAGGACAGGGGGCGCAGAGACCCAGTACTTC.

This rearrangement joins TRBV10-3 to TRBJ2-2; maybe TRBD1 (5 bases). Trimming removed 10 bases at V and 3 bases at J, with 6 bases between. Germline V gene lookup returns CDR1 ENHRY and CDR2 SYGVKD. The CDR3 runs to 11 residues. CDR3 sequence reads: CASRDTGELFF. The DNA for the CDR3 is TGTGCCAGCAGGGACACCGGGGAGCTGTTTTTT.